This TCR beta chain was documented in a study of T cell responses to AZD1222 COVID-19 vaccine. Libraries were prepared by immunoSEQ multiplex PCR; TCRdb keeps only in-frame clonotypes and omits some of them. The data contain under 110,000 clones, roughly 90% of them singletons. The germline CDR1 and CDR2 sequences are KGHDR and SFDVKD. V was pared by 4 bases and J by 6 bases, with 9 bases between. The CDR3 runs to 13 residues. The origin of this receptor is an adult in good health. Here the sequenced sample was peripheral blood, taken on day 0 of AZD1222 vaccination. The rearrangement uses TRBV24-1 and TRBJ2-1, with a weak D call TRBD2 (6 bases). Here the CDR3 DNA reads TGTGCCACCAGTGAACCGACTAGCAATGAGCAGTTCTTC. Translated, it gives CATSEPTSNEQFF.